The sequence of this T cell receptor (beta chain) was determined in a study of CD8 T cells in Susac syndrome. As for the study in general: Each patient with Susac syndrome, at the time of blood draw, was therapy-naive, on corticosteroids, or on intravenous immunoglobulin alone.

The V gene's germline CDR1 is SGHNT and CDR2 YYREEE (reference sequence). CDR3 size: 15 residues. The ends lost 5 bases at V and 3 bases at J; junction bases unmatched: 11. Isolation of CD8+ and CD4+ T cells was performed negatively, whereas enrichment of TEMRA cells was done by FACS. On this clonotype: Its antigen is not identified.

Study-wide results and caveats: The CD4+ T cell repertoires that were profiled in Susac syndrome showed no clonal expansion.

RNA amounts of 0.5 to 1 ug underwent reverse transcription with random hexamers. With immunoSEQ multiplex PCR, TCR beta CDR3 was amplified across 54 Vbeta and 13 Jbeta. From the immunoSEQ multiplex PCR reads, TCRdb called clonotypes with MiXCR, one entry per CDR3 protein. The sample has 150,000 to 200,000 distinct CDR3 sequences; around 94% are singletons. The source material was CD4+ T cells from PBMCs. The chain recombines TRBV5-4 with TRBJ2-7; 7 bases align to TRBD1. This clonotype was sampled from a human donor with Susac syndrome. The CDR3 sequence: CASSYRQGKVYEQYF. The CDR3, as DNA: TGTGCCAGCAGTTACAGACAGGGAAAGGTCTACGAGCAGTACTTC.